One and the same sample provided the 27 T cell receptor beta chains below, sequenced in a study of graft-versus-host responses after intestinal transplantation (dated by TCRdb to 2020 to 2022). The method was the immunoSEQ multiplex PCR assay. Entries here come from immuneACCESS through TCRdb and include only in-frame sequences with V and J called. Some clones fail to appear in such tables; in the studies checked, an unresolved V gene covers under half of the shortfall, and the cause of the remainder is unknown. The sample contains 15,000 to 20,000 clones, around 90% of them found a single time. Approximately 1.9% of the sample is held by the ten biggest clonotypes. The material was PBMCs, obtained 350 to 400 days after transplant. The receptor set was obtained from a human patient who received an intestinal transplant, so some T cells may come from the graft donor.

In this sample, this clone turned up once. The chain links TRBV5-4 to TRBJ1-1; maybe TRBD1 (5 bases). This CDR3 contains 17 residues. Germline lookup yields CDR1 SGHNT and CDR2 YYREEE (reference sequence). V gave up 8 bases and J gave up 1 base, with 24 bases separating them. For the CDR3, the DNA is TGTGCCAGAAGACGAGGGGTAGTCCCCACGACGAACACTGAAGCTTTCTTT. Encoded protein: CARRRGVVPTTNTEAFF. The entire variable domain, with the rest obtained from reference TRBV5-4 and TRBJ1-1, is as follows: ETGVTQSPTHLIKTRGQQVTLRCSSQSGHNTVSWYQQALGQGPQFIFQYYREEENGRGNFPPRFSGLQFPNYSSELNVNALELDDSALYLCARRRGVVPTTNTEAFFGQGTRLTVV.

The CDR3 region is CASDRGLNYGYTF. CDR3 in DNA: TGTGCCAGCGACAGGGGGCTGAACTATGGCTACACCTTC. The V and J genes are TRBV9 and TRBJ1-2, with TRBD1 matching 10 bases. CDR1 SGDLS and CDR2 YYNGEE come from the germline V gene. The CDR3 runs 13 residues. V shed 7 bases and J 2 bases; nucleotides not matched to a gene: 2.

The rearrangement uses TRBV9 and TRBJ2-3; 7 bases map to TRBD2. The germline V gene encodes CDR1 SGDLS and CDR2 YYNGEE. With V trimmed by 3 bases and J by 5 bases, 9 bases remained unmatched. The CDR3 sequence is 15 residues long. The chain's CDR3 is CASSALAGEIDTQYF. The CDR3 coding sequence is TGTGCCAGCAGCGCTCTTGCGGGGGAGATAGATACGCAGTATTTT.

J is TRBJ2-1 and V is TRBV6-4; D may be TRBD2 (7 bases). The CDR3 sequence is 15 residues long. Germline lookup yields CDR1 MRHNA and CDR2 SNTAGT. Deletions cut 4 bases from V and 0 bases from J, with 10 bases between. CDR3 in DNA: TGTGCCAGCAGTGTAGGGGGGGCCTCCTACAATGAGCAGTTCTTC. Its protein is CASSVGGASYNEQFF.

This clone was detected only once. V usage is TRBV9 and J usage is TRBJ2-7; TRBD1 is a possible D gene (5 bases). Trimming stripped 1 base from V and 4 bases from J, with 15 bases between. This CDR3 has 15 amino acids. The germline CDR1 and CDR2 sequences are SGDLS and YYNGEE. The CDR3 sequence: CASSVLPSQGYEQYF. The CDR3 DNA sequence: TGTGCCAGCAGCGTATTACCTTCTCAGGGTTACGAGCAGTACTTC.

This chain links TRBV6-6 with TRBJ1-3; D remains unclear. The CDR3 has 14 amino acids. V lost 5 bases and J lost 2, with 10 bases in between. Germline V CDR1 and CDR2: MNHNY, SVGAGI (reference sequence). CDR3 nucleotides: TGTGCCAGCAGTGAGACAAGGCCTGGAAACACCATATATTTT. It translates to CASSETRPGNTIYF.

This chain joins TRBV6-5 and TRBJ1-2; 9 bases map to TRBD1. Germline loops: CDR1 MNHEY, CDR2 SVGAGI. CDR3 length: 13 amino acids. V shed 6 bases and J 2 bases; nucleotides not matched to a gene: 1. This CDR3 is CASSGQGNYGYTF. The CDR3 DNA follows: TGTGCCAGCAGCGGACAGGGGAACTATGGCTACACCTTC.

The chain uses TRBV2 and TRBJ2-1; D unclear. This CDR3 spans 10 amino acids. Trimming removed 6 bases from V and 7 bases from J, with 4 bases in between. Germline lookup yields CDR1 SNHLY and CDR2 FYNNEI. The CDR3 bases are TGTGCCAGCAGCTGGAATGAGCAGTTCTTC. It specifies CASSWNEQFF.

This chain joins TRBV28 and TRBJ2-6; no definite D call. Germline loops: CDR1 MDHEN, CDR2 SYDVKM. Deletions cut 0 bases from V and 3 bases from J, with 24 bases between. This CDR3 comprises 21 residues. CDR3 DNA: TGTGCCAGCAGTTTATGGTCGAGGCCGGTAGTTTGGGTTGATGGGGCCAACGTCCTGACTTTC. It encodes CASSLWSRPVVWVDGANVLTF.

The chain joins TRBV4-1 to TRBJ2-4, with 8 nucleotides matching TRBD2. The CDR3 is 16 residues long. The trim removed 4 bases at V and 4 bases at J, leaving 9 bases unmatched. Germline CDR1 and CDR2: MGHRA and YSYEKL. The CDR3 sequence is CASSRSAGVEKNIQYF. Here the CDR3 DNA reads TGCGCCAGCAGCCGATCAGCGGGAGTGGAAAAAAACATTCAGTACTTC.

The chain joins TRBV6-1 to TRBJ1-2; D gene ambiguous. The CDR3 totals 12 residues. Trimming shortened V by 4 bases and J by 4 bases, and 7 bases separated the two germline ends. Looked up from germline, CDR1 is MNHNS and CDR2 is SASEGT. CDR3 bases: TGTGCCAGCAGTGGGACTGTCTATGGCTACACCTTC. Protein sequence: CASSGTVYGYTF.

CDR3 bases: TGTGCCAGCAGTGAAAATACAGGGGGAAACACCATATATTTT. This sequence encodes CASSENTGGNTIYF. The chain is built from TRBV28 and TRBJ1-3, with D perhaps matching TRBD1 (6 bases). Germline V lookup: CDR1 MDHEN, CDR2 SYDVKM. The CDR3 is 14 amino acids. With 5 bases removed from V and 4 bases from J, the gap between germline ends came to 12 bases.

CDR3 sequence reads: CASIFREGTYEQYF. DNA for the CDR3: TGTGCCAGCATCTTTCGGGAGGGGACCTACGAGCAGTACTTC. The V gene is TRBV2, the J gene TRBJ2-7; TRBD2 agrees at 8 bases. V shed 7 bases, J shed 2 bases, and the junction held 7 bases outside the gene matches. This CDR3 has 14 residues. Germline lookup yields CDR1 SNHLY and CDR2 FYNNEI.

This sequence joins TRBV6-6 and TRBJ1-5, with TRBD1 identical over 7 bases. This CDR3 is 15 amino acids long. After removal of 2 bases from V and 1 base from J, the junction contained 2 bases not matched to a gene. CDR1 and CDR2 (germline): MNHNY, SVGAGI (reference sequence). Here the CDR3 reads CASSYDRASNQPQHF. The CDR3 DNA follows: TGTGCCAGCAGTTACGACAGGGCGAGCAATCAGCCCCAGCATTTT.

The chain combines TRBV5-1 with TRBJ2-2; D gene ambiguous. Trimming took off 0 bases at V and 4 bases at J, with 10 bases between the two ends. The CDR3 is made up of 15 amino acids. Per the germline V gene, CDR1 is SGHRS and CDR2 is YFSETQ. This chain's CDR3 is CASSLARGVTGELFF. The CDR3 DNA follows: TGCGCCAGCAGCTTGGCCCGCGGAGTCACCGGGGAGCTGTTTTTT.

The CDR3 DNA reads as TGTGCCAGCAACATTCCGGGACAGGTTTACGAGCAGTACTTC. Its protein is CASNIPGQVYEQYF. The rearrangement links TRBV21-1 to TRBJ2-7; the table's TRBD1 call for D was not verified on the DNA. TRBV21-1 is termed a pseudogene. The CDR3 runs 14 residues.

This rearrangement joins TRBV18 to TRBJ2-2; 10 bases match TRBD1. The germline V gene encodes CDR1 KGHSH and CDR2 LQKENI. The ends lost 0 bases at V and 5 bases at J; junction bases unmatched: 9. The CDR3 contains 18 residues. CDR3 sequence (DNA): TGTGCCAGCTCACCACCTCCACCCGGGACAGGGGTAACCGGGGAGCTGTTTTTT. It is translated as CASSPPPPGTGVTGELFF.

The chain carries TRBV5-4 and TRBJ2-5, with D uncertain. V lost 2 bases and J 1 base, leaving 3 bases between the germline ends. Germline V gene data show CDR1 as SGHNT and CDR2 as YYREEE (reference sequence). The CDR3 extends over 12 amino acids. CDR3 nucleotides: TGTGCCAGCAGCTTTTCCCAAGAGACCCAGTACTTC. Its translation is CASSFSQETQYF.

The rearrangement uses TRBV6-5 and TRBJ1-2, with D tentatively TRBD1 (6 bases). This CDR3 contains 14 residues. Trimming stripped 2 bases from V and 4 bases from J, with 11 bases between. Germline V lookup: CDR1 MNHEY, CDR2 SVGAGI. The CDR3 loop reads CASSYNRESYGYTF. The CDR3 DNA follows: TGTGCCAGCAGTTACAACAGGGAATCCTATGGCTACACCTTC.

The V and J genes are TRBV6-6 and TRBJ1-5, with D possibly TRBD1 on 5 matching bases. The CDR3 runs to 15 residues. The germline CDR1 and CDR2 sequences are MNHNY and SVGAGI (reference sequence). V was clipped by 6 bases and J by 7 bases, with 19 bases between them. Here the CDR3 reads CASSYKTYRRQPQHF. Written as DNA, the CDR3 is TGTGCCAGCAGCTACAAAACTTACAGGAGACAGCCCCAGCATTTT.

V and J are TRBV6-9 and TRBJ2-2; 7 positions match TRBD1. The germline gives CDR1 MNHGY, CDR2 SVAAGI. The CDR3 is made up of 14 amino acids. V was pared by 7 bases and J by 5 bases, with 7 bases of the junction left unmatched. CDR3 protein: CASTNRGDTGELFF. For the CDR3, the DNA is TGTGCCAGCACTAACAGGGGTGATACCGGGGAGCTGTTTTTT.

V gene TRBV5-1 combines with J gene TRBJ2-4; 7 bases match TRBD2. Germline V gene lookup returns CDR1 SGHRS and CDR2 YFSETQ. This CDR3 is built from 16 residues. J was trimmed by 7 bases and V by 4 bases; bases with no gene match: 14. The DNA of the CDR3 is TGCGCCAGCAGCCCGGGAGCTAGCGGCGTAGGGAACATTCAGTACTTC. Protein product: CASSPGASGVGNIQYF.

This chain joins TRBV28 and TRBJ2-3; the D gene is possibly TRBD2 (6 bases). Germline assignment: CDR1 MDHEN and CDR2 SYDVKM. The V and J ends lost 3 bases and 5 bases respectively, with 15 bases between them. CDR3 size: 15 residues. The CDR3 loop reads CASSLWFSGGDTQYF. CDR3 nucleotides: TGTGCCAGCAGTTTGTGGTTTAGCGGAGGAGATACGCAGTATTTT.

The rearrangement links TRBV19 to TRBJ2-5; TRBD2 matches 10 bases. The junction had 21 bases not matched to a gene; V was cut back by 4 bases and J by 7 bases. This CDR3 spans 19 amino acids. Per germline, CDR1 LNHDA and CDR2 SQIVND (reference sequence). The CDR3, as DNA: TGTGCCAGTAGTACCCTGGGTGGATTCACTAGCGGGGATTCGGGGACCCAGTACTTC. Encoded protein: CASSTLGGFTSGDSGTQYF.

V gene TRBV10-2 combines with J gene TRBJ1-1; 8 nucleotides line up with TRBD1. The V and J ends lost 4 bases and 1 base, in that order; junction bases with no gene match: 8. This CDR3 is 16 amino acids long. The germline V gene encodes CDR1 WSHSY and CDR2 SAAADI. The chain's CDR3 is CASSGPSGQGNTEAFF. In DNA, the CDR3 is TGCGCCAGCAGTGGCCCTTCCGGACAGGGGAACACTGAAGCTTTCTTT.

The V call is TRBV19, the J call TRBJ1-1; D gene unclear. The germline gives CDR1 LNHDA, CDR2 SQIVND (reference sequence). The CDR3 runs to 13 residues. V was cut by 3 bases and J by 1 base, with 6 bases left in between. CDR3 nucleotides: TGTGCCAGTAGTATTTTTGGGAACACTGAAGCTTTCTTT. The encoded protein is CASSIFGNTEAFF.

The chain couples TRBV2 to TRBJ1-6; TRBD1 agrees at 8 bases. V gave up 2 bases and J gave up 9 bases; unmatched junction bases: 6. CDR1 is SNHLY and CDR2 is FYNNEI in the germline V gene. The CDR3 consists of 15 residues. The CDR3 region has the DNA TGTGCCAGCAGTGAAAGGGGACAGGTGGCTTCACCCCTCCACTTT. Translation: CASSERGQVASPLHF.